This T cell receptor (beta chain) was identified in a study of blood T cell repertoires in COVID-19. About the study: Sites across the United States, Italy and Spain contributed samples from acute and convalescent COVID-19.

Authors' data handling: Reference gene primer amplification in the assay estimated nucleated cell counts. Produced via immunoSEQ multiplex PCR; TCRdb's table is partial and in-frame only. Clonal size and the V and J genes are those of that table, whereas D and trimming came from the DNA. The sample shows about 270,000 clones, 75% to 90% of them seen only once. Residents of around 24 US areas, aged roughly 18 to 90 years, made up the participants. Among Cohort 3 donors, those recovered had two negative PCRs, clearance, or symptom resolution. CDR1 and CDR2 from the germline V gene are SGHNT and YYREEE (reference sequence). V was pared by 4 bases and J by 1 base, with 8 bases between. CDR3 length: 13 amino acids.

The sample consisted of PBMCs or T cells enriched from blood (not recorded which). The sequence derives from a woman aged 18 to 35 who had recovered from COVID-19. V gene TRBV5-4 combines with J gene TRBJ1-1, with D unresolved. CDR3 nucleotide sequence: TGTGCCAGCAGCCTTACAGAGAACACTGAAGCTTTCTTT. Translated: CASSLTENTEAFF.